The 5 T cell receptor beta chains in this list originate from one sample, sequenced in a study of T cell responses to AZD1222 COVID-19 vaccine. Sequenced by immunoSEQ multiplex PCR; TCRdb stores in-frame clones only, minus some. The sample lists about 120,000 clones, about nine tenths occurring once. Specimen: peripheral blood, collected on day 0 of AZD1222 vaccination. The receptors were gathered from an adult in good health.

The table lists this clone with a count of one. CDR3 in amino acids: CASRMGQGGYEQYF. In DNA form, the CDR3 reads TGTGCCAGCAGGATGGGACAGGGTGGATACGAGCAGTACTTC. The J gene is TRBJ2-7, the V gene TRBV27; TRBD1 aligns across 9 bases. The V gene end was trimmed by 6 bases and the J gene end by 4 bases; junction bases not matched to a gene: 7. The CDR3 has 14 amino acids. Germline V gives CDR1 MNHEY, CDR2 SMNVEV (reference sequence).

The chain has TRBV28 and TRBJ1-6; tentatively, D is TRBD1 (6 bases). Germline V gene lookup returns CDR1 MDHEN and CDR2 SYDVKM. There are 14 residues in the CDR3. Trimming pared 5 bases from V and 7 bases from J, leaving 12 bases between. CDR3 sequence: CASSIHQGNSPLHF. The CDR3 DNA reads as TGTGCCAGCAGTATTCACCAGGGGAATTCACCCCTCCACTTT.

The chain couples TRBV3-1 (or the pseudogene TRBV3-2) to TRBJ2-5; the match to TRBD1 covers 7 bases. The ends lost 4 bases at V and 4 bases at J; junction bases unmatched: 9. Germline V lookup: CDR1 LGHDT, CDR2 YNNKEL (reference sequence). This CDR3 is built from 15 residues. CDR3 loop: CASSPPRGGGETQYF. In DNA form, the CDR3 reads TGTGCCAGCAGCCCGCCGCGAGGGGGCGGAGAGACCCAGTACTTC.

The chain employs TRBV10-1 and TRBJ1-2, with TRBD1 identical over 7 bases. From germline, CDR1 is WNHNN and CDR2 SYGVQD (reference sequence). Unmatched junction bases numbered 7, after V lost 4 bases and J lost 8 bases. The CDR3 is made up of 13 amino acids. DNA for the CDR3: TGCGCCAGCAGTGGGGGATGGACAGGCGGCTACACCTTC. It translates to CASSGGWTGGYTF.

The V and J genes are TRBV7-5 and TRBJ2-3; the table's TRBD2 call for D was not verified on the DNA. TRBV7-5 is a pseudogene. CDR3 length equals 15 residues. DNA of the CDR3: TGTGCCAGAACCCAGCGGGCCTCTAGCACAGATACGCAGTATTTT. It yields the protein CARTQRASSTDTQYF.